This TCR beta chain derives from a study of a mutant IDH1 vaccine in newly diagnosed glioma. About the research overall: The treated group averaged approximately 38 years old and was around 62% male, approximately 40% female.

With regard to this clone: Its antigen is as yet unknown.

The CDR3 is 13 amino acids. The V end lost 6 bases, the J end lost 6 bases, and 14 bases lay between the germline ends. In germline, CDR1 is SNHLY, CDR2 FYNNEI. Stated time point: week 23, last vaccination. The investigators gave 300 ug of mutant IDH1 20-mer peptide in each vaccine dose, together with topical imiquimod. TCRdb keeps only in-frame clones here, not all; method: immunoSEQ multiplex PCR. The table records some 31,000 clones, approximately 84% of them present only once. This receptor was taken from a woman under 30 with glioma. The chain combines TRBV2 with TRBJ1-1; the D gene is possibly TRBD1 (6 bases). The sequencing here drew on PBMCs, taken from a glioma patient whose treatment included an IDH1 peptide vaccine. CDR3: CASSYWDNPEAFF. The CDR3 DNA reads as TGTGCCAGCAGCTACTGGGACAATCCTGAAGCTTTCTTT.